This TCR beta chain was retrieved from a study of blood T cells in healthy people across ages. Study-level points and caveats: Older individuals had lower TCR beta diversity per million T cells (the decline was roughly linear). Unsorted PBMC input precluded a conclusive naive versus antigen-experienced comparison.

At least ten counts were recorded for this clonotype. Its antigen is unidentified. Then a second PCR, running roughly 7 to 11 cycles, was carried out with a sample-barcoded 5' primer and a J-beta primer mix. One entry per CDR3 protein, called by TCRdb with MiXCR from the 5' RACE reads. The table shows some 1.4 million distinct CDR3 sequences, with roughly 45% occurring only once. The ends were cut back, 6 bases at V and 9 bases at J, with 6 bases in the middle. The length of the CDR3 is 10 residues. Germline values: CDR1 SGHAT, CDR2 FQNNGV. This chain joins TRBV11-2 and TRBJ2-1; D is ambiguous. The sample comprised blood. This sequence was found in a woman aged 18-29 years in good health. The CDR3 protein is CASSVGEQFF. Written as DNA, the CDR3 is TGTGCCAGCAGTGTGGGTGAGCAGTTCTTC.